This T cell receptor (beta chain) was identified in a study of blood T cell repertoires in COVID-19. Turning to the study itself: The United States, Italy and Spain supplied acute and convalescent COVID-19 samples.

How the authors handled the data: Cell counts per sample came from amplifying reference gene primers. The protocol was immunoSEQ multiplex PCR, while the TCRdb copy is restricted to in-frame clones and leaves out a portion. V and J calls plus clone size are reproduced from that table; the DNA served to infer D and trimming. This table has about 68,000 clones, 65% to 90% appearing once. Germline CDR1 is SGHNT and CDR2 is YENEEA. V lost 5 bases to trimming and J lost 10 bases; unmatched junction nucleotides: 13. This CDR3 region has 15 residues. Material for sequencing was peripheral blood. The source of this sequence is a woman aged 55-69 years with acute or convalescent COVID-19. The J gene is TRBJ2-1, the V gene TRBV11-3; TRBD2 matches 8 bases. CDR3 DNA sequence: TGTGCCAGCAGCAACCGGGGGGGCCATGGTGAAGAGCAGTTCTTC. It encodes CASSNRGGHGEEQFF.